The entry below gives a single TCR beta chain sequence along with its context. Antigen specificity is unknown. Produced via immunoSEQ multiplex PCR; TCRdb's table is partial and in-frame only. The sample includes 120,000 to 150,000 clones, less than 95% of them seen just once. This specimen comes from a study of T cell responses to AZD1222 COVID-19 vaccine. Trimming removed 4 bases at V and 6 bases at J, with 18 bases between. Looked up from germline, CDR1 is GTSNPN and CDR2 is SVGIG (reference sequence). This CDR3 has 14 amino acids. Regarding the study as a whole: Baseline seropositivity characterized only a handful of AZD1222 recipients. Vaccine-associated CD4 TCRs ranged over spike, dominating at 160-218 and 743-854.

The origin of this receptor is an adult in good health. The V gene is TRBV30, the J gene TRBJ1-1; unclear D gene. The sample was peripheral blood, taken on day 0 of AZD1222 vaccination. CDR3 nucleotide sequence: TGTGCCTGGAAGGTGGAGAACCCGTCGTCTGAAGCTTTCTTT. Its protein product is CAWKVENPSSEAFF. Filled out from reference TRBV30 and TRBJ1-1, the complete variable domain reads SQTIHQWPATLVQPVGSPLSLECTVEGTSNPNLYWYRQAAGRGLQLLFYSVGIGQISSEVPQNLSASRPQDRQFILSSKKLLLSDSGFYLCAWKVENPSSEAFFGQGTRLTVV.